This record looks at one TCR beta chain sequence and its context. This specimen comes from a study of T cell changes during pregnancy in multiple sclerosis. V shed 2 bases, J shed 0 bases, and the junction held 2 bases outside the gene matches. Germline V gene lookup returns CDR1 SGHDT and CDR2 YYEEEE. The CDR3 consists of 16 residues. Method: immunoSEQ multiplex PCR; TCRdb's copy keeps in-frame clones and lacks some. The data contain about 77,000 clones, around 91% of them singletons. This chain links TRBV5-6 with TRBJ2-1; TRBD1 matches at 10 bases. The sequenced sample was peripheral blood, obtained before pregnancy. This receptor was identified in a female donor with multiple sclerosis, enrolled in a pregnancy study. DNA of the CDR3: TGTGCCAGCAGCTTCGGGACAGGGGTCTCCTACAATGAGCAGTTCTTC. Translated: CASSFGTGVSYNEQFF.